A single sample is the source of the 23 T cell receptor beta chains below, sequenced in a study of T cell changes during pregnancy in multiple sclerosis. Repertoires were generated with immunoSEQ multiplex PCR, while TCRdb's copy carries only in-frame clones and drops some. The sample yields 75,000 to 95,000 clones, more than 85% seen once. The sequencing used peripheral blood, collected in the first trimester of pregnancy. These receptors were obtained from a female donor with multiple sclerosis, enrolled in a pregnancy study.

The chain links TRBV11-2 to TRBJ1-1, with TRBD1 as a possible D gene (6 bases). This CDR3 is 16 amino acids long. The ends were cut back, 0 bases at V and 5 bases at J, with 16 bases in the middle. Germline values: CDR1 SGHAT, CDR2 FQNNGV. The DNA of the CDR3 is TGTGCCAGCAGCTTAGAATATCGAGGGGGGGGTACTGAAGCTTTCTTT. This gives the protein CASSLEYRGGGTEAFF.

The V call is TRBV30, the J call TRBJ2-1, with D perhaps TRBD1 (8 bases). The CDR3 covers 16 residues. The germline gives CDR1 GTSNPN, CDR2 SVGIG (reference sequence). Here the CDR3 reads CAQQQGGIPGGNEQFF. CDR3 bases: TGTGCGCAACAACAGGGGGGGATCCCGGGGGGCAATGAGCAGTTCTTC.

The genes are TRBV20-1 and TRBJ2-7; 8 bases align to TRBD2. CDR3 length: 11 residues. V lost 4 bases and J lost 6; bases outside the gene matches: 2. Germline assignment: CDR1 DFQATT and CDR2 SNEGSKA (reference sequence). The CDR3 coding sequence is TGCAGTGCTAAGACTAGCGCCGAGCAGTACTTC. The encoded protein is CSAKTSAEQYF.

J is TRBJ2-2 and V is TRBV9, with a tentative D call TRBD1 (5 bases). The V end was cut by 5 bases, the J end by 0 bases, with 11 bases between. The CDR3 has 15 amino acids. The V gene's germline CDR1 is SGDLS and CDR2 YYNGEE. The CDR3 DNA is TGTGCCAGCAGGGCAGGGATTGCGAACACCGGGGAGCTGTTTTTT. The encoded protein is CASRAGIANTGELFF.

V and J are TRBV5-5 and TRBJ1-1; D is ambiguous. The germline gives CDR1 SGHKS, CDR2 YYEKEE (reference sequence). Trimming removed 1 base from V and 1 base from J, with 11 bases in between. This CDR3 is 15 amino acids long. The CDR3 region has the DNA TGTGCCAGCAGCTTGTTGGGAGCAGGGAACACTGAAGCTTTCTTT. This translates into CASSLLGAGNTEAFF.

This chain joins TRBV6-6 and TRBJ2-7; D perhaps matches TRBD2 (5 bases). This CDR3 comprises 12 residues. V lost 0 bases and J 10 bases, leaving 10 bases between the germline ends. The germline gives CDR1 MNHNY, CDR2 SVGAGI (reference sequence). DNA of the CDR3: TGTGCCAGCAGTTACTCGAAGGGAGTTCAGTACTTC. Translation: CASSYSKGVQYF.

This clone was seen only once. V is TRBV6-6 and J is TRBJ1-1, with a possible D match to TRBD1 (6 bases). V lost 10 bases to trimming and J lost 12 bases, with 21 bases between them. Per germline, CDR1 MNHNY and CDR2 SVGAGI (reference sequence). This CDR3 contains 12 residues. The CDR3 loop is CATRGGQALSFF. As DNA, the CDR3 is TGTGCCACCCGGGGGGGCCAGGCCCTTTCTTTCTTT.

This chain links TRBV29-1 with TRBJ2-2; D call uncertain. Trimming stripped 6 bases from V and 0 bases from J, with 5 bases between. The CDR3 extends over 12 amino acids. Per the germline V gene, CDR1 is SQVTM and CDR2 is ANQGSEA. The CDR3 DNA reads TGCAGCGTCTTCGCGAACACCGGGGAGCTGTTTTTT. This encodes CSVFANTGELFF.

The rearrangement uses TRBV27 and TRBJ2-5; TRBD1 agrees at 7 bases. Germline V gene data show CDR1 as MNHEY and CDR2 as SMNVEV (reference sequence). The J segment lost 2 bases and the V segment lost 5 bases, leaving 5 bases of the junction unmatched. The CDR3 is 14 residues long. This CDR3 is CASSLLGQQETQYF. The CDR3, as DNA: TGTGCCAGCAGTCTTCTGGGACAGCAAGAGACCCAGTACTTC.

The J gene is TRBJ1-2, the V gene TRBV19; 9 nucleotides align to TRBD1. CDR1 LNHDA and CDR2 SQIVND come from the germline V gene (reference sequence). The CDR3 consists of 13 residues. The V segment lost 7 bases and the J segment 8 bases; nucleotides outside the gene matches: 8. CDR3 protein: CASKGQGVGGYTF. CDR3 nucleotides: TGTGCCAGTAAGGGACAGGGAGTTGGCGGCTACACCTTC.

The CDR3 coding sequence is TGCGCCAGCACCCTCCCCCCTTGGGAGCGGAGACCCGCTACGCAGTATTTT. It is translated as CASTLPPWERRPATQYF. The V gene is TRBV5-1, the J gene TRBJ2-3; tentative D call: TRBD2 (5 bases). The CDR3 has 17 amino acids. Germline CDR1 is SGHRS and CDR2 is YFSETQ. Trimming shortened V by 6 bases and J by 8 bases, and 28 bases separated the two germline ends.

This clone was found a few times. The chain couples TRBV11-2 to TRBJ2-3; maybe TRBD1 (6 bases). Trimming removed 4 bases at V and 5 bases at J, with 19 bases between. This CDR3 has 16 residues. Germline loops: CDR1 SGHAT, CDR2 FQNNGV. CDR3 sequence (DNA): TGTGCCAGCAGCTCAAGAGGCAGGGGCGTCTTAGATACGCAGTATTTT. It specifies CASSSRGRGVLDTQYF. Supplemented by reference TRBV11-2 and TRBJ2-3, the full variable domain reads EAGVAQSPRYKIIEKRQSVAFWCNPISGHATLYWYQQILGQGPKLLIQFQNNGVVDDSQLPKDRFSAERLKGVDSTLKIQPAKLEDSAVYLCASSSRGRGVLDTQYFGPGTRLTVL.

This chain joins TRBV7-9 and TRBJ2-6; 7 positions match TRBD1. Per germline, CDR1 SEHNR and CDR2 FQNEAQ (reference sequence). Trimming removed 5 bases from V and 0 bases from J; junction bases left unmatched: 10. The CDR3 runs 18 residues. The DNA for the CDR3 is TGTGCCAGCAGCCCAGAGGGGACAGCCTTCTCTGGGGCCAACGTCCTGACTTTC. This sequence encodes CASSPEGTAFSGANVLTF.

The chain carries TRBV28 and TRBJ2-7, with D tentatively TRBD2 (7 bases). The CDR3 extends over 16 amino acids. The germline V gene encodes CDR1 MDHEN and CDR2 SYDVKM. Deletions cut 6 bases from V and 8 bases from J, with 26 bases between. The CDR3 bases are TGTGCCAGCAGCGCCAGAGGGGGGGCAGTCAGGGTGAAGCAGTACTTC. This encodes CASSARGGAVRVKQYF.

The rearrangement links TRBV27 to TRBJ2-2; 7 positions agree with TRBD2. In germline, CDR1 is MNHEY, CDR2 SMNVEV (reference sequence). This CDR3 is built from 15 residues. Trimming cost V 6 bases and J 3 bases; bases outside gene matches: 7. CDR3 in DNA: TGTGCCAGCAGGAGCGGGATGGGGTACACCGGGGAGCTGTTTTTT. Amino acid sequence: CASRSGMGYTGELFF.

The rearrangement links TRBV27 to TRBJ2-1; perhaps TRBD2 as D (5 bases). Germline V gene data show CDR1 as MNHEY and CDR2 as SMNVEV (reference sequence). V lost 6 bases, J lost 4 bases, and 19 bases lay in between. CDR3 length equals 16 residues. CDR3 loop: CASRNPGRWEYNEQFF. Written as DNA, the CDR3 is TGTGCCAGCAGAAATCCAGGCAGGTGGGAGTACAATGAGCAGTTCTTC.

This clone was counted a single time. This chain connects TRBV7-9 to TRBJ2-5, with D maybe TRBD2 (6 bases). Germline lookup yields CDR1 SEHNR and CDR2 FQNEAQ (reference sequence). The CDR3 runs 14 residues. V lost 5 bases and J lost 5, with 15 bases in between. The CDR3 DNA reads TGTGCCAGCAGCGCCCGGGAGCCCGGGGAGACCCAGTACTTC. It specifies CASSAREPGETQYF.

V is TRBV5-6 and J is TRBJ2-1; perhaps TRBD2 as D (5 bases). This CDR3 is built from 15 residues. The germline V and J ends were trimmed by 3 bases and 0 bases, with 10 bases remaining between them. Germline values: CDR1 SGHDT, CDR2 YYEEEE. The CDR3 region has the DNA TGTGCCAGCAGCTCTGGACTTCACTCCTACAATGAGCAGTTCTTC. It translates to CASSSGLHSYNEQFF.

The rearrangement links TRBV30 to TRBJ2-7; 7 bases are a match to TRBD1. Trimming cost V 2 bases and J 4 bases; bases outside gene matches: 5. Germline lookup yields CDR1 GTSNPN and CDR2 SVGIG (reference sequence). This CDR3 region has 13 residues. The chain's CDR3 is CAWSTTGWYEQYF. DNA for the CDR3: TGTGCCTGGAGTACGACAGGGTGGTACGAGCAGTACTTC.

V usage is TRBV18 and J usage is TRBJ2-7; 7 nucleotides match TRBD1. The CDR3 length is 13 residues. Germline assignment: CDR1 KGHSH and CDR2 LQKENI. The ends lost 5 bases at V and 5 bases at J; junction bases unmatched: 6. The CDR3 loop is CASSAKTGNEQYF. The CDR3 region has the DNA TGTGCCAGCTCAGCGAAGACAGGGAACGAGCAGTACTTC.

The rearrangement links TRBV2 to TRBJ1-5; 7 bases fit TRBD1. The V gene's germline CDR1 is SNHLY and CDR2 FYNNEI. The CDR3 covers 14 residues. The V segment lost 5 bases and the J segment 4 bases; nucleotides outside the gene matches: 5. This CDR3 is CASSSYRGNQPQHF. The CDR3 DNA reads TGTGCCAGCAGTAGCTACAGGGGAAATCAGCCCCAGCATTTT. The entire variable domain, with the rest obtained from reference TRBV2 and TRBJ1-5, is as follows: EPEVTQTPSHQVTQMGQEVILRCVPISNHLYFYWYRQILGQKVEFLVSFYNNEISEKSEIFDDQFSVERPDGSNFTLKIRSTKLEDSAMYFCASSSYRGNQPQHFGDGTRLSIL.

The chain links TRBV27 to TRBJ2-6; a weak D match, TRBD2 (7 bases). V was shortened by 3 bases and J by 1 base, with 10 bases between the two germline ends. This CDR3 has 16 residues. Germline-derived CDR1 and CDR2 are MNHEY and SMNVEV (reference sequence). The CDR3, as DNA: TGTGCCAGCAGTTTCGGGGGGCGATCTGGGGCCAACGTCCTGACTTTC. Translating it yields CASSFGGRSGANVLTF.

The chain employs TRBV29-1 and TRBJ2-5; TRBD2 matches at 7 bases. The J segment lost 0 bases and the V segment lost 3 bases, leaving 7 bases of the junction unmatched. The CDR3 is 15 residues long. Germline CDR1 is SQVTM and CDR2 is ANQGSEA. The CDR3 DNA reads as TGCAGCGTTGATATCTGGCGGGAGAACCAAGAGACCCAGTACTTC. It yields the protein CSVDIWRENQETQYF. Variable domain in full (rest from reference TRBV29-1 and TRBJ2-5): SAVISQKPSRDICQRGTSLTIQCQVDSQVTMMFWYRQQPGQSLTLIATANQGSEATYESGFVIDKFPISRPNLTFSTLTVSNMSPEDSSIYLCSVDIWRENQETQYFGPGTRLLVL.